Sequencing of this T cell receptor (beta chain) was carried out in a study of T cells in Graves' hyperthyroidism and ophthalmopathy. A remark on this clonotype: The antigen is unknown.

Each ophthalmopathy patient scored at least 3 on the Clinical Activity Score and at least 4 on NOSPECS grade, with duration under 3 months. Researchers barred patients who had uncontrolled infection, other autoimmune disease, pregnancy or lactation. General study results and limits: Most thyroid-expanded clonotypes above 0.001 were also found in blood. Model-based prediction identified ophthalmopathy a median roughly 5.9 months prior to its onset.

Template material for amplifying TCR beta CDR3 regions consisted of RNA transcripts. During a first-round RT-PCR of the TCR CDR3, the HTBI primer set was used. MiXCR, applied by TCRdb to the multiplex PCR reads, yields one record per CDR3 protein. The table includes approximately 410,000 distinct CDR3 sequences, about 15% detected once. The sequenced material came from blood. The receptor comes from a man aged 18 to 35 with Graves' ophthalmopathy.

Here the CDR3 reads CSARALTKNTGELFF. In DNA form, the CDR3 reads TGCAGTGCTAGAGCCCTGACTAAGAACACCGGGGAGCTGTTTTTT. The chain joins TRBV20-1 to TRBJ2-2, with a weak D call TRBD2 (5 bases). The V gene's germline CDR1 is DFQATT and CDR2 SNEGSKA (reference sequence). The CDR3 consists of 15 residues. Trimming took off 1 base at V and 1 base at J, with 10 bases between the two ends.